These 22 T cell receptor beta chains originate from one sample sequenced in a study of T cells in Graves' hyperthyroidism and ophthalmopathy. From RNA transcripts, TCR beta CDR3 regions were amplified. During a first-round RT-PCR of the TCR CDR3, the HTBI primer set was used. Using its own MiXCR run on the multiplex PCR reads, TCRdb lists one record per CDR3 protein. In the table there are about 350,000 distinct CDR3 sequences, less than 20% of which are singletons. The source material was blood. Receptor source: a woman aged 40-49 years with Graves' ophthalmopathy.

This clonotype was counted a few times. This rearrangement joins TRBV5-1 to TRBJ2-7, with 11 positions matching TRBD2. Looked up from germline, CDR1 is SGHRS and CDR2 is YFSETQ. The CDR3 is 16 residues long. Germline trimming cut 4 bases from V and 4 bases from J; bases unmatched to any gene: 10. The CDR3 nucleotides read TGCGCCAGCAGCCCAGCTAGCGGGAGGCCCTCATACGAGCAGTACTTC. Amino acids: CASSPASGRPSYEQYF.

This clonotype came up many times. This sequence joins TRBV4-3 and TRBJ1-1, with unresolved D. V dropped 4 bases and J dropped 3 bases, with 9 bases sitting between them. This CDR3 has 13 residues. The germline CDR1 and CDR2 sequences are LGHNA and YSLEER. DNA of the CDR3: TGCGCCAGCAGCCTCGAGATGGACACTGAAGCTTTCTTT. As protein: CASSLEMDTEAFF.

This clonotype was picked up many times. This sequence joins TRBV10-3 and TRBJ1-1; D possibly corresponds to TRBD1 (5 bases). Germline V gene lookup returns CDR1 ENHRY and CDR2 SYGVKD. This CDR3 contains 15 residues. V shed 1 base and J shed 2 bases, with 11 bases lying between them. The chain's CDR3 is CAISEFTGENTEAFF. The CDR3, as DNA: TGTGCCATCAGTGAGTTTACAGGAGAAAACACTGAAGCTTTCTTT.

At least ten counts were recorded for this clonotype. The CDR3 is CASQQGFGYEQYF. The CDR3 DNA sequence: TGTGCCAGTCAACAGGGTTTTGGGTACGAGCAGTACTTC. The V call is TRBV12-3 or TRBV12-4, the J call TRBJ2-7; D perhaps matches TRBD1 (6 bases). Trimming removed 9 bases from V and 4 bases from J, with 16 bases in between. This CDR3 is built from 13 residues.

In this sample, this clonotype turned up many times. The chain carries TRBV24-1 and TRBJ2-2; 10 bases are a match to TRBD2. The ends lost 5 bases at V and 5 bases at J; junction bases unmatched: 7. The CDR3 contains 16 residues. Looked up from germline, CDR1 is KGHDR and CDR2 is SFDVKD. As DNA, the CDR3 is TGTGCCACCAGTGGTCTAGCGGGAGAGGGGACCGGGGAGCTGTTTTTT. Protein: CATSGLAGEGTGELFF.

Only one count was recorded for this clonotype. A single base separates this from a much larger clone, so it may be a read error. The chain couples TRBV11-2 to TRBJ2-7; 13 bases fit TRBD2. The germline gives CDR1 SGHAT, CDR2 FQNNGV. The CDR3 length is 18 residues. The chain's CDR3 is CASSLDRLAGGLTYEQCF. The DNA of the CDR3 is TGTGCCAGCAGCTTAGATAGACTAGCGGGAGGCCTTACCTACGAGCAGTGCTTC. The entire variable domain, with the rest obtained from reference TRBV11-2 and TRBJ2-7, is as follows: EAGVAQSPRYKIIEKRQSVAFWCNPISGHATLYWYQQILGQGPKLLIQFQNNGVVDDSQLPKDRFSAERLKGVDSTLKIQPAKLEDSAVYLCASSLDRLAGGLTYEQCFGPGTRLTVT.

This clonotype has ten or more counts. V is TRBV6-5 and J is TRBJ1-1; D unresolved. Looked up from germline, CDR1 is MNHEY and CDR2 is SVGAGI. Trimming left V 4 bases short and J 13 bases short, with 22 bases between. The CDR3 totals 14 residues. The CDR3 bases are TGTGCCAGCAGTTTGGGTAGGGAATCAAGCTTCGGTTTCTTT. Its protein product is CASSLGRESSFGFF.

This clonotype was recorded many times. The DNA for the CDR3 is TGCGCCAGCAGCCAAGAGGAGGGACTAGCGTCCTACGAGCAGTACTTC. Amino acids: CASSQEEGLASYEQYF. The rearrangement uses TRBV4-3 and TRBJ2-7; 10 positions agree with TRBD2. CDR1 is LGHNA, CDR2 YSLEER, per germline. The CDR3 covers 16 residues. Trimming at V came to 0 bases and at J to 1 base, leaving 3 bases not matched to a gene.

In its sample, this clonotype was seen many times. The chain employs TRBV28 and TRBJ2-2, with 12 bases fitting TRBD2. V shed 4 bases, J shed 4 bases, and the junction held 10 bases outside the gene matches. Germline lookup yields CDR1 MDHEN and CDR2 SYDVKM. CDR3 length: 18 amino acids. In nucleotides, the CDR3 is TGTGCCAGCAGTTCGACTAGCGGGAGTCTCTCGTCCACCGGGGAGCTGTTTTTT. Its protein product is CASSSTSGSLSSTGELFF.

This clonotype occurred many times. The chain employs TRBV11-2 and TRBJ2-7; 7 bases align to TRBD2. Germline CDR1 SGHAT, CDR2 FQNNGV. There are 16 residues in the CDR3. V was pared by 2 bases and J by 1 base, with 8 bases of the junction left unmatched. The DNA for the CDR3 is TGTGCCAGCAGCTTACCAAGCCCCGGGAGGTCCTACGAGCAGTACTTC. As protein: CASSLPSPGRSYEQYF.

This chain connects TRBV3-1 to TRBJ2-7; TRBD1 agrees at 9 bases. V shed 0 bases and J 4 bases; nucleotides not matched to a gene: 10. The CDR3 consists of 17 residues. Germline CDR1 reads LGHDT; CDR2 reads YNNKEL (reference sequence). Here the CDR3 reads CASSQEVGTGIRYEQYF. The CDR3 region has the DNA TGTGCCAGCAGCCAAGAGGTAGGGACAGGGATTCGGTACGAGCAGTACTTC.

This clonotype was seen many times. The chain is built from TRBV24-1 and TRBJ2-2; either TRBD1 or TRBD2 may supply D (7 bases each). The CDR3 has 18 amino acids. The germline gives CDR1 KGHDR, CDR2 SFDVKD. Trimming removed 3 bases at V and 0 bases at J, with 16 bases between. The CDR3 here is CATSDLHRGGTNTGELFF. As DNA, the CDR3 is TGTGCCACCAGTGATCTCCACAGGGGAGGGACGAACACCGGGGAGCTGTTTTTT.

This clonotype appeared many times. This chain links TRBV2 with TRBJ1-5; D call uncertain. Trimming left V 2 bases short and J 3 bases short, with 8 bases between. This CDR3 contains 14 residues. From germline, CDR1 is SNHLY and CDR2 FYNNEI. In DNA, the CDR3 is TGTGCCAGCAGTGAAATAGGCTCCAATCAGCCCCAGCATTTT. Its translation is CASSEIGSNQPQHF.

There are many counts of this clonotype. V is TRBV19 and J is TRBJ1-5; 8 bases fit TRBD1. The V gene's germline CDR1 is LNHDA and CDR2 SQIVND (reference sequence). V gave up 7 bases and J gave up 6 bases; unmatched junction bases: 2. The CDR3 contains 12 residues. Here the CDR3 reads CASTGGGQPQHF. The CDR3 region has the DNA TGTGCCAGTACAGGGGGCGGTCAGCCCCAGCATTTT.

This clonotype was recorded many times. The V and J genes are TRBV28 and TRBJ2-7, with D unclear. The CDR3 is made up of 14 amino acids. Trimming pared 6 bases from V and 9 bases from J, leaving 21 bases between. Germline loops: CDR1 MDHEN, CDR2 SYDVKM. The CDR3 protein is CASRAASDPGGQYF. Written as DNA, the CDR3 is TGTGCCAGCAGGGCGGCATCGGACCCGGGTGGGCAGTACTTC. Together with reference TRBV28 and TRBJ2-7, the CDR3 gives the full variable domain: DVKVTQSSRYLVKRTGEKVFLECVQDMDHENMFWYRQDPGLGLRLIYFSYDVKMKEKGDIPEGYSVSREKKERFSLILESASTNQTSMYLCASRAASDPGGQYFGPGTRLTVT.

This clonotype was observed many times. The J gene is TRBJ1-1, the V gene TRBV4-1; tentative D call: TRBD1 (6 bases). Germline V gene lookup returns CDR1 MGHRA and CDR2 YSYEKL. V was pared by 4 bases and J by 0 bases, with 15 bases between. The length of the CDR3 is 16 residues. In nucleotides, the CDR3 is TGCGCCAGCAGCCGACCGGGGACACTGATGAACACTGAAGCTTTCTTT. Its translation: CASSRPGTLMNTEAFF.

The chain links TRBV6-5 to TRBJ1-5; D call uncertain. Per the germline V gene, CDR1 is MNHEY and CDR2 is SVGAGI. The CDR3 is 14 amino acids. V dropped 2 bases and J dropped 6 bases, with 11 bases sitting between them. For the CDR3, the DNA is TGTGCCAGCAGTTACAGGACGGGAGGTCAGCCCCAGCATTTT. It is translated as CASSYRTGGQPQHF.

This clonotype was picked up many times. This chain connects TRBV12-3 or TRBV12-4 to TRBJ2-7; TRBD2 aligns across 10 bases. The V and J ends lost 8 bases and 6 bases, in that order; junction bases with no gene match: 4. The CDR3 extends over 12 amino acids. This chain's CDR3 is CASGTSVFEQYF. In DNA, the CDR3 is TGTGCCAGCGGGACTAGCGTGTTCGAGCAGTACTTC.

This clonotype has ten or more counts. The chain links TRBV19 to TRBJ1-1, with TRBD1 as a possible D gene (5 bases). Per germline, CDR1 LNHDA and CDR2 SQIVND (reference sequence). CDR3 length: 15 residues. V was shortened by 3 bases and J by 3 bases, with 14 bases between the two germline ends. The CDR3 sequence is CASSIGAGGYTEAFF. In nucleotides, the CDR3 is TGTGCCAGTAGTATCGGGGCAGGCGGGTACACTGAAGCTTTCTTT.

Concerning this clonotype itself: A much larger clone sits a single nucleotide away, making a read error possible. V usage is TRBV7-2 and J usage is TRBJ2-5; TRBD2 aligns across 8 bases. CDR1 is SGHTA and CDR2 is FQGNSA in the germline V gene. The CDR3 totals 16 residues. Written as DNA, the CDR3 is TGTGCCAACAGCTTGGGCAGGCTAGCGGGCCAAGAGACCCAGTACTTC. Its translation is CANSLGRLAGQETQYF.

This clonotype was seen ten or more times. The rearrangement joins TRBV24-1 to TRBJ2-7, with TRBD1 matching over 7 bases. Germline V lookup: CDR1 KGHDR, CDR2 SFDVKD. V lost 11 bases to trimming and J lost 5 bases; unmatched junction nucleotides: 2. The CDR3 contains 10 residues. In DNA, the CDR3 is TGTGCCATCGACAGGGACGAGCAGTACTTC. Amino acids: CAIDRDEQYF.

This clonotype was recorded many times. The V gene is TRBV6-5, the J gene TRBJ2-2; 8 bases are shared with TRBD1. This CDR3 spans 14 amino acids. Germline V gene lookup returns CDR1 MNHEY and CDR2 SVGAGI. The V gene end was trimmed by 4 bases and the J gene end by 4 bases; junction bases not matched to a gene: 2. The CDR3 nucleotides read TGTGCCAGCAGTTCAACAGGGGGCACCGGGGAGCTGTTTTTT. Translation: CASSSTGGTGELFF.